The entry below gives a single T cell receptor (beta chain) sequence along with its context. Its target is unknown. Produced via immunoSEQ multiplex PCR; TCRdb's table is partial and in-frame only. The sample carries about 160,000 clones, 70% to 90% recorded once. The record originates from a study of lymphopenia after photon versus proton radiotherapy. General observations from the study: In patients who died, overall survival fell as post-nadir TCR diversity dropped more.

CDR1 is SGHRS, CDR2 YFSETQ, per germline. The V gene lost 4 bases and the J gene lost 7 bases, with 18 bases spanning the gap. The CDR3 covers 14 residues. The V gene is TRBV5-1, the J gene TRBJ2-7, with no clear D. This clonotype was sampled from a man aged 45-65 years with gastric cancer. The sequenced sample was peripheral blood, obtained from a patient treated with photon-based radiotherapy. This chain's CDR3 is CASSPGVVGGEQYF. The DNA for the CDR3 is TGCGCCAGCAGCCCTGGAGTCGTGGGTGGTGAGCAGTACTTC. The full variable domain, with the rest looked up from reference TRBV5-1 and TRBJ2-7, is KAGVTQTPRYLIKTRGQQVTLSCSPISGHRSVSWYQQTPGQGLQFLFEYFSETQRNKGNFPGRFSGRQFSNSRSEMNVSTLELGDSALYLCASSPGVVGGEQYFGPGTRLTVT.